This T cell receptor beta chain came from a study of cytomegalovirus exposure and HLA in healthy donors. These donors, healthy bone marrow donors, were studied. After removal of 1 base from V and 9 bases from J, the junction contained 2 bases not matched to a gene. CDR1 and CDR2 (germline): LNHNV, YYDKDF (reference sequence). The CDR3 is 13 residues long. Of note for this clone: Its antigen is as yet unknown.

Researchers ran the PCR with 60 Vbeta and 13 Jbeta primers. Original processing methods: Roughly 11 million shared chains were among around 80 million unique TCR beta chains counted in a later analysis. The method was immunoSEQ multiplex PCR; TCRdb's version includes in-frame clones alone and lacks a portion of them. That table gives V, J and clone size, and the DNA gave D and trimming. The sample comprises around 150,000 clones, approximately 86% of which are singletons, and roughly 1.9% rests with the top ten. Study-wide results and caveats: Usually a TCR sequence was rare, but some public TCRs were found in many donors.

The genes are TRBV15 and TRBJ1-5, with TRBD1 identical over 8 bases. The sequence was collected from a woman under 30 in good health and CMV-seronegative. Sequenced: PBMCs. The CDR3 sequence: CATSRAGTGPQHF. CDR3 nucleotides: TGTGCCACCAGCAGAGCGGGGACAGGGCCCCAGCATTTT.